Reported below is one TCR beta chain. This sample was included in a study of control samples from healthy donors and cancer patients. Measured with immunoSEQ multiplex PCR; TCRdb has only the in-frame clones, and not every one. In the table there are 160,000 or so clones, more than 85% of which are singletons. The germline V gene has CDR1 SGHVS and CDR2 FQNEAQ. J gave up 0 bases and V 5 bases, and 3 bases lay outside the gene matches. The CDR3 has 15 residues. The rearrangement uses TRBV7-8 and TRBJ1-3; 8 bases are a match to TRBD1. Sequencing used blood. The sequence came from a woman under 40 in good health. This CDR3 reads CASSPDRASGNTIYF. The CDR3 DNA sequence: TGTGCCAGCAGCCCGGACAGGGCCTCTGGAAACACCATATATTTT.